The 20 T cell receptor beta chains reported below all come from one sample, sequenced in a study of shared clonotypes between healthy human individuals. Profiling relied on immunoSEQ multiplex PCR, and the TCRdb table lists in-frame clones only, not all of them. The data contain 450,000 to 550,000 clones, roughly 78% of them singletons. The material sequenced was PBMCs. The receptors here all came from a woman aged 40-49 years in good health. Some clones in this sample may be carry-over from other donors' samples.

The J gene is TRBJ2-7, the V gene TRBV29-1; no clear D. The V end was cut by 4 bases, the J end by 2 bases, with 15 bases between. Germline V gene sequence: CDR1 SQVTM, CDR2 ANQGSEA. CDR3 length: 14 residues. The CDR3 here is CSVGELGLTYEQYF. The CDR3 nucleotides are TGCAGCGTTGGAGAATTGGGTCTAACCTACGAGCAGTACTTC.

The chain employs TRBV9 and TRBJ2-5; D is perhaps TRBD1 or TRBD2 (5 bases each). The germline CDR1 and CDR2 sequences are SGDLS and YYNGEE. The germline V and J ends were trimmed by 4 bases and 1 base, with 17 bases remaining between them. CDR3 length: 16 amino acids. The CDR3, as DNA: TGTGCCAGCAGCTCTCCCACCGGGGCCATCCAAGAGACCCAGTACTTC. This sequence encodes CASSSPTGAIQETQYF.

In this sample, this clone turned up a few times. The rearrangement uses TRBV6-4 and TRBJ1-4; D gene ambiguous. Germline V gene sequence: CDR1 MRHNA, CDR2 SNTAGT. The CDR3 consists of 13 residues. Trimming pared 5 bases from V and 8 bases from J, leaving 12 bases between. The CDR3 sequence: CASSSTTGEKLFF. The CDR3 nucleotides read TGTGCCAGCAGTTCTACGACGGGCGAAAAACTGTTTTTT.

The chain couples TRBV11-2 to TRBJ2-3; weak D call: TRBD2 (6 bases). V dropped 4 bases and J dropped 5 bases, with 16 bases sitting between them. CDR3 length: 15 amino acids. Germline CDR1 is SGHAT and CDR2 is FQNNGV. The CDR3 region has the DNA TGTGCCAGCAGCTCCGGGACTGTAGCAAAAGATACGCAGTATTTT. Its translation: CASSSGTVAKDTQYF.

This clone was recorded at least ten times. The chain carries TRBV7-2 and TRBJ2-3; tentatively, D is TRBD1 (5 bases). The CDR3 loop spans 15 amino acids. CDR1 SGHTA and CDR2 FQGNSA come from the germline V gene. V gave up 5 bases and J gave up 4 bases, with 16 bases separating them. CDR3 amino acids: CASSPTAGQADTQYF. CDR3 DNA sequence: TGTGCCAGCAGCCCCACTGCAGGGCAGGCAGATACGCAGTATTTT.

The CDR3 coding sequence is TGTGCCAGCAGCGTAGAGATGTTCCCCGGACTAGATGACACAGATACGCAGTATTTT. Its translation: CASSVEMFPGLDDTDTQYF. The chain recombines TRBV9 with TRBJ2-3; 7 nucleotides match TRBD2. The length of the CDR3 is 19 residues. From germline, CDR1 is SGDLS and CDR2 YYNGEE. V was pared by 0 bases and J by 2 bases, with 15 bases of the junction left unmatched.

The rearrangement joins TRBV18 to TRBJ1-5, with TRBD1 identical over 9 bases. Germline V gene sequence: CDR1 KGHSH, CDR2 LQKENI. The CDR3 runs 19 residues. V lost 5 bases to trimming and J lost 0 bases; unmatched junction nucleotides: 14. The CDR3 sequence: CASSYIGRTGAYSNQPQHF. CDR3 nucleotide sequence: TGTGCCAGCTCATACATAGGGAGGACAGGGGCCTATAGCAATCAGCCCCAGCATTTT.

This chain connects TRBV19 to TRBJ1-2, with 11 bases aligning to TRBD1. Germline assignment: CDR1 LNHDA and CDR2 SQIVND (reference sequence). The trim removed 4 bases at V and 2 bases at J, leaving 6 bases unmatched. CDR3 length: 16 amino acids. CDR3 residues: CASSTSRTGGNYGYTF. The CDR3, as DNA: TGTGCCAGTAGTACATCACGGACAGGGGGCAACTATGGCTACACCTTC.

V is TRBV19 and J is TRBJ2-3; TRBD2 might be the D (6 bases). Germline V gene lookup returns CDR1 LNHDA and CDR2 SQIVND (reference sequence). The CDR3 totals 17 residues. Trimming left V 1 base short and J 3 bases short, with 17 bases between. The DNA for the CDR3 is TGTGCCAGTAGTATAGTCGGGGGACTGCGTTTAACAGATACGCAGTATTTT. Translating it yields CASSIVGGLRLTDTQYF.

The V and J genes are TRBV6-6 and TRBJ1-1; possibly TRBD1 for D (5 bases). Deletions cut 7 bases from V and 5 bases from J, with 17 bases between. CDR1 and CDR2 from the germline V gene are MNHNY and SVGAGI (reference sequence). The CDR3 extends over 14 amino acids. CDR3 protein: CASTGREGRTEAFF. Here the CDR3 DNA reads TGTGCCAGCACTGGCAGGGAAGGGCGAACTGAAGCTTTCTTT.

V is TRBV6-6 and J is TRBJ2-7, with TRBD1 matching 8 bases. J lost 1 base, V lost 5 bases, and 4 bases had no gene match. The CDR3 has 14 residues. From germline, CDR1 is MNHNY and CDR2 SVGAGI (reference sequence). For the CDR3, the DNA is TGTGCCAGCAGTCCCCGGACAGGGTCCTACGAGCAGTACTTC. Translating it yields CASSPRTGSYEQYF.

This chain links TRBV11-3 with TRBJ2-1; the D is unclear. Looked up from germline, CDR1 is SGHNT and CDR2 is YENEEA. The CDR3 consists of 15 residues. V shed 0 bases and J shed 1 base, with 7 bases lying between them. The CDR3 sequence is CASSLEGSSYNEQFF. CDR3 nucleotide sequence: TGTGCCAGCAGCTTAGAAGGTTCGTCCTACAATGAGCAGTTCTTC.

This sequence joins TRBV7-3 and TRBJ2-5; D remains ambiguous. The V and J ends lost 1 base and 5 bases respectively, with 14 bases between them. CDR3 length: 15 amino acids. The V gene's germline CDR1 is SGHTA and CDR2 FQGTGA. CDR3 sequence (DNA): TGTGCCAGCAGCTTAATAGCCAGCTCTTACGAGACCCAGTACTTC. Its protein product is CASSLIASSYETQYF.

The chain is built from TRBV5-6 and TRBJ1-4; TRBD1 is a possible D gene (5 bases). The CDR3 has 14 residues. Germline CDR1 is SGHDT and CDR2 is YYEEEE. V was cut by 5 bases and J by 4 bases, with 12 bases left in between. The CDR3 DNA follows: TGTGCCAGCAGGGCTTCGGGGGGTAATGAAAAACTGTTTTTT. Its protein is CASRASGGNEKLFF.

V gene TRBV25-1 combines with J gene TRBJ2-5, with D unclear. Germline assignment: CDR1 MGHDK and CDR2 SYGVNS. The CDR3 contains 12 residues. Trimming took 1 base from V and 4 from J, leaving 4 bases between them. CDR3 sequence: CASSESGETQYF. In DNA form, the CDR3 reads TGTGCCAGCAGTGAATCAGGAGAGACCCAGTACTTC.

CDR3 DNA sequence: TGTGCCAGCAGCTTAGAGGGGGGGCAATATAGCAATCAGCCCCAGCATTTT. This translates into CASSLEGGQYSNQPQHF. This rearrangement joins TRBV7-8 to TRBJ1-5, with a possible D match to TRBD1 (6 bases). Between the trimmed V and J ends, which lost 1 base and 0 bases, there was a span of 13 bases. The length of the CDR3 is 17 residues. Looked up from germline, CDR1 is SGHVS and CDR2 is FQNEAQ.

A word on this clone: A read error may be the cause here, since a much bigger clone is one base away. The chain carries TRBV14 and TRBJ2-7; 10 bases are a match to TRBD1. Germline V lookup: CDR1 SGHDN, CDR2 FVKESK. Trimming removed 4 bases from V and 1 base from J; junction bases left unmatched: 4. The CDR3 length is 15 residues. The CDR3 sequence: CASSLDRGPSYEQYF. The CDR3 DNA is TGTGCCAGCAGCCTTGACAGGGGGCCTTCCTACGAGCAGTACTTC.

The V and J genes are TRBV6-1 and TRBJ1-1; D is possibly TRBD1 (6 bases). The CDR3 runs 13 residues. CDR1 and CDR2 from the germline V gene are MNHNS and SASEGT. V was trimmed by 6 bases and J by 6 bases, leaving 14 bases between them. CDR3 nucleotide sequence: TGTGCCAGCAGGGAGGGGGACTACCCTGAAGCTTTCTTT. Encoded protein: CASREGDYPEAFF.

The chain recombines TRBV9 with TRBJ2-1, with 7 bases matching TRBD1. CDR3 size: 15 residues. V lost 0 bases, J lost 4 bases, and 4 bases stayed unmatched. In germline, CDR1 is SGDLS, CDR2 YYNGEE. The CDR3 protein is CASSVEGDRYNEQFF. As DNA, the CDR3 is TGTGCCAGCAGCGTAGAGGGGGACAGATACAATGAGCAGTTCTTC.

The chain combines TRBV6-1 with TRBJ2-2; 10 bases match TRBD1. The V gene's germline CDR1 is MNHNS and CDR2 SASEGT. The CDR3 consists of 15 residues. J lost 5 bases, V lost 7 bases, and 7 bases had no gene match. The CDR3 coding sequence is TGTGCCAGCACCCCCGGGACAGGGGAGACCGGGGAGCTGTTTTTT. Amino acids: CASTPGTGETGELFF.